One and the same sample provided the 18 T cell receptor beta chains below, sequenced in a study of shared clonotypes between healthy human individuals. Clones were sequenced by immunoSEQ multiplex PCR, and TCRdb holds only the in-frame ones, with some missing. The table records around 2.5 million clones, roughly 93% of them present only once. Sequenced material: naive CD4+ T cells from PBMCs. As for subset: CD45RA+ positively selected. The receptors derive from a man aged 18 to 30 in good health. Some clones in this sample may be carry-over from other donors' samples.

The chain joins TRBV7-2 to TRBJ2-3; no definite D call. This CDR3 is 13 amino acids long. Trimming left V 2 bases short and J 2 bases short, with 5 bases between. Per the germline V gene, CDR1 is SGHTA and CDR2 is FQGNSA. As DNA, the CDR3 is TGTGCCAGCAGCTTAAGGATCACAGATACGCAGTATTTT. Residues: CASSLRITDTQYF. Variable domain in full (rest from reference TRBV7-2 and TRBJ2-3): GAGVSQSPSNKVTEKGKDVELRCDPISGHTALYWYRQSLGQGLEFLIYFQGNSAPDKSGLPSDRFSAERTGGSVSTLTIQRTQQEDSAVYLCASSLRITDTQYFGPGTRLTVL.

The CDR3 region has the DNA TGTGCCAGCAGCCAAGGAGAGGTAGGGAGGGGAAACACCATATATTTT. It specifies CASSQGEVGRGNTIYF. This chain connects TRBV14 to TRBJ1-3; D is unresolved. CDR1 and CDR2 from the germline V gene are SGHDN and FVKESK. V was cut by 1 base and J by 4 bases, with 14 bases left in between. This CDR3 comprises 16 residues. The whole variable domain, remainder taken from reference TRBV14 and TRBJ1-3, is EAGVTQFPSHSVIEKGQTVTLRCDPISGHDNLYWYRRVMGKEIKFLLHFVKESKQDESGMPNNRFLAERTGGTYSTLKVQPAELEDSGVYFCASSQGEVGRGNTIYFGEGSWLTVV.

The V and J genes are TRBV29-1 and TRBJ2-3, with D tentatively TRBD1 or TRBD2 (5 bases each). Germline V gives CDR1 SQVTM, CDR2 ANQGSEA. Trimming stripped 8 bases from V and 3 bases from J, with 15 bases between. CDR3 length: 13 residues. The CDR3 sequence: CSSGGASTDTQYF. In DNA form, the CDR3 reads TGCAGCTCTGGGGGAGCAAGTACAGATACGCAGTATTTT.

This sequence joins TRBV27 and TRBJ2-7; D is tentatively TRBD1 or TRBD2 (6 bases each). The germline CDR1 and CDR2 sequences are MNHEY and SMNVEV (reference sequence). The CDR3 length is 14 residues. V was shortened by 2 bases and J by 2 bases, with 10 bases between the two germline ends. In DNA form, the CDR3 reads TGTGCCAGCAGTTTAGAGAGGGGGGCCTACGAGCAGTACTTC. This sequence encodes CASSLERGAYEQYF.

This clone was counted only a few times. The rearrangement uses TRBV9 and TRBJ2-2, with no clear D. CDR3 length: 15 residues. Trimming removed 2 bases from V and 1 base from J, with 9 bases in between. Germline V lookup: CDR1 SGDLS, CDR2 YYNGEE. CDR3 DNA: TGTGCCAGCAGCGTGAGGCAGTTGAACACCGGGGAGCTGTTTTTT. It specifies CASSVRQLNTGELFF.

CDR3 region: CASSKRWRGPNTEAFF. CDR3 sequence (DNA): TGTGCCAGTAGCAAAAGATGGAGGGGGCCGAACACTGAAGCTTTCTTT. The chain has TRBV19 and TRBJ1-1; 7 nucleotides match TRBD1. CDR3 length: 16 residues. Trimming removed 6 bases from V and 1 base from J; junction bases left unmatched: 11. From germline, CDR1 is LNHDA and CDR2 SQIVND (reference sequence).

The V call is TRBV5-1, the J call TRBJ2-7, with D possibly matching TRBD1 (5 bases). Trimming shortened V by 0 bases and J by 0 bases, and 7 bases separated the two germline ends. The CDR3 runs 14 residues. Germline-derived CDR1 and CDR2 are SGHRS and YFSETQ. CDR3 region: CASSLEDTSYEQYF. In DNA form, the CDR3 reads TGCGCCAGCAGCTTGGAGGACACCTCCTACGAGCAGTACTTC.

The V call is TRBV5-1, the J call TRBJ2-3; TRBD1 aligns across 10 bases. Losses at the gene ends were 0 bases for V and 4 bases for J; bases not matched to a gene: 11. The CDR3 sequence is 18 residues long. Germline CDR1 is SGHRS and CDR2 is YFSETQ. CDR3 sequence (DNA): TGCGCCAGCAGCTTGGCAGCTTTTGGGACAGGGGAATCAGATACGCAGTATTTT. It encodes CASSLAAFGTGESDTQYF.

V usage is TRBV27 and J usage is TRBJ2-2, with 9 positions matching TRBD2. The CDR3 runs 20 residues. V trimming: 1 base; J trimming: 4 bases; junction bases outside the gene matches: 16. Germline V gene data show CDR1 as MNHEY and CDR2 as SMNVEV (reference sequence). CDR3 sequence (DNA): TGTGCCAGCAGTTTATTGGGCTACGGGCGGGAGGGCGTTCCCACCGGGGAGCTGTTTTTT. Protein sequence: CASSLLGYGREGVPTGELFF.

The chain employs TRBV9 and TRBJ2-1, with 9 bases matching TRBD2. The germline gives CDR1 SGDLS, CDR2 YYNGEE. The CDR3 covers 15 residues. V was clipped by 1 base and J by 5 bases; unmatched bases: 4. CDR3 coding DNA: TGTGCCAGCAGCGTAATAGCGGGAGAGGACAATGAGCAGTTCTTC. Its translation is CASSVIAGEDNEQFF.

The chain uses TRBV2 and TRBJ2-2; the D gene is possibly TRBD2 (5 bases). The V and J ends lost 7 bases and 1 base respectively, with 10 bases between them. The CDR3 has 14 amino acids. From germline, CDR1 is SNHLY and CDR2 FYNNEI. In nucleotides, the CDR3 is TGTGCCAGCAATACTAGACAGAACACCGGGGAGCTGTTTTTT. It encodes CASNTRQNTGELFF.

This clone came up a few times. The V gene is TRBV7-3, the J gene TRBJ2-1; D gene unclear. Between the trimmed V and J ends, which lost 6 bases and 6 bases, there was a span of 15 bases. CDR1 and CDR2 from the germline V gene are SGHTA and FQGTGA. The CDR3 length is 14 residues. This chain's CDR3 is CASSPREASNEQFF. The DNA of the CDR3 is TGTGCCAGCAGTCCCCGTGAAGCTTCCAATGAGCAGTTCTTC. Together with reference TRBV7-3 and TRBJ2-1, the CDR3 gives the full variable domain: GAGVSQTPSNKVTEKGKYVELRCDPISGHTALYWYRQSLGQGPEFLIYFQGTGAADDSGLPNDRFFAVRPEGSVSTLKIQRTERGDSAVYLCASSPREASNEQFFGPGTRLTVL.

The chain combines TRBV7-2 with TRBJ2-1, with D perhaps matching TRBD2 (5 bases). Germline loops: CDR1 SGHTA, CDR2 FQGNSA. The CDR3 is 16 residues long. V lost 2 bases and J 1 base, leaving 12 bases between the germline ends. In nucleotides, the CDR3 is TGTGCCAGCAGCTTATTCCGGGAATCGTCCTACAATGAGCAGTTCTTC. It is translated as CASSLFRESSYNEQFF.

This chain connects TRBV5-1 to TRBJ1-1, with 8 bases that match TRBD1. CDR1 is SGHRS, CDR2 YFSETQ, per germline. Trimming at V came to 4 bases and at J to 4 bases, leaving 12 bases not matched to a gene. The CDR3 runs 16 residues. CDR3 amino acids: CASSTQPTGGATEAFF. The CDR3 nucleotides are TGCGCCAGCAGCACCCAACCTACAGGGGGGGCCACTGAAGCTTTCTTT.

V and J are TRBV5-6 and TRBJ2-7; D is unresolved. V lost 4 bases, J lost 5 bases, and 7 bases lay in between. The CDR3 has 11 amino acids. Germline CDR1 and CDR2: SGHDT and YYEEEE. The chain's CDR3 is CASSRADEQYF. As DNA, the CDR3 is TGTGCCAGCAGCCGCGCTGACGAGCAGTACTTC.

This clone has just a few counts. The chain combines TRBV2 with TRBJ2-2; 9 bases match TRBD1. Trimming at V came to 4 bases and at J to 6 bases, leaving 6 bases not matched to a gene. The CDR3 has 15 amino acids. Germline V gene sequence: CDR1 SNHLY, CDR2 FYNNEI. CDR3 residues: CASSVRDRVSGELFF. CDR3 sequence (DNA): TGTGCCAGCAGTGTCCGGGACAGGGTATCCGGGGAGCTGTTTTTT. Full variable domain (rest looked up from reference TRBV2 and TRBJ2-2): EPEVTQTPSHQVTQMGQEVILRCVPISNHLYFYWYRQILGQKVEFLVSFYNNEISEKSEIFDDQFSVERPDGSNFTLKIRSTKLEDSAMYFCASSVRDRVSGELFFGEGSRLTVL.

This chain links TRBV30 with TRBJ2-7; D remains ambiguous. Trimming stripped 1 base from V and 6 bases from J, with 13 bases between. The germline V gene encodes CDR1 GTSNPN and CDR2 SVGIG (reference sequence). CDR3 length equals 13 residues. The CDR3 nucleotides read TGTGCCTGGAGTGATGGGCGCCCGATCGAGCAGTACTTC. It encodes CAWSDGRPIEQYF.

On this clone itself: At the DNA level, this CDR3 is encoded by other sequences in the same sample as well. The V gene is TRBV11-2, the J gene TRBJ2-1, with 10 bases aligning to TRBD2. The CDR3 runs 16 residues. V was pared by 1 base and J by 4 bases, with 4 bases of the junction left unmatched. Germline-derived CDR1 and CDR2 are SGHAT and FQNNGV. The CDR3 is CASSLGASGSYNEQFF. In DNA form, the CDR3 reads TGTGCCAGCAGCTTAGGGGCTAGCGGGAGTTACAATGAGCAGTTCTTC.